What follows are 17 T cell receptor beta chains derived from one specimen sequenced in a study of vaccination and CD4 T cells after COVID-19. Scientists ran DNA taken from cultured CD4+ T cells through the Oncomine TCR Beta short-read assay for sequencing. One entry per CDR3 protein, called by TCRdb with MiXCR from the PCR reads. The table lists around 26,000 distinct CDR3 sequences, less than 65% of them singletons. Sample treatment: roughly nine-day PBMC culture with coronavirus spike peptide pools or control peptides (ViraFEST assay). No antigen has been assigned to these receptors. The specimen sequenced was CD4+ T cells from blood, cultured in vitro. These receptors all stem from a human donor who had recovered from COVID-19.

The chain carries TRBV7-9 and TRBJ2-2, with D unresolved. The germline gives CDR1 SEHNR, CDR2 FQNEAQ (reference sequence). Between the trimmed V and J ends, which lost 6 bases and 6 bases, there was a span of 8 bases. The CDR3 contains 12 residues. The CDR3 sequence is CASSTRPGELFF. CDR3 in DNA: TGTGCCAGCAGTACACGCCCCGGGGAGCTGTTTTTT.

This clonotype was seen a handful of times. The gene calls are TRBV19 and TRBJ2-5; 8 bases align to TRBD2. V lost 6 bases to trimming and J lost 5 bases; unmatched junction nucleotides: 5. Per germline, CDR1 LNHDA and CDR2 SQIVND (reference sequence). This CDR3 has 13 residues. DNA for the CDR3: TGTGCCAGTAGGCGCACGGGGGGGGAGACCCAGTACTTC. Encoded protein: CASRRTGGETQYF.

The genes are TRBV20-1 and TRBJ1-3; D remains unclear. V was cut by 6 bases and J by 1 base, with 13 bases left in between. The germline V gene has CDR1 DFQATT and CDR2 SNEGSKA (reference sequence). This CDR3 spans 14 amino acids. The CDR3 loop is CSATKRESGNTIYF. The CDR3 DNA sequence: TGCAGTGCAACTAAAAGGGAATCTGGAAACACCATATATTTT.

The V gene is TRBV27, the J gene TRBJ2-3; D is unresolved. V was shortened by 3 bases and J by 0 bases, with 13 bases between the two germline ends. Germline-derived CDR1 and CDR2 are MNHEY and SMNVEV (reference sequence). The length of the CDR3 is 16 residues. The CDR3 DNA sequence: TGTGCCAGCAGTTTTTCAAGGCAGTCTAGCACAGATACGCAGTATTTT. Amino acids: CASSFSRQSSTDTQYF.

Only a few counts were recorded for this clonotype. The chain recombines TRBV7-2 with TRBJ2-1; 8 bases line up with TRBD2. The CDR3 runs 15 residues. The junction had 7 bases not matched to a gene; V was cut back by 2 bases and J by 7 bases. The V gene's germline CDR1 is SGHTA and CDR2 FQGNSA. CDR3 coding DNA: TGTGCCAGCAGCTTACTGATAGCGGGAATGAATGAGCAGTTCTTC. Its translation is CASSLLIAGMNEQFF.

The chain carries TRBV28 and TRBJ2-1; TRBD2 matches at 7 bases. CDR1 MDHEN and CDR2 SYDVKM come from the germline V gene. This CDR3 contains 17 residues. Germline trimming cut 6 bases from V and 1 base from J; bases unmatched to any gene: 12. As DNA, the CDR3 is TGTGCCAGCAGCATACCTTGGGCTAGCGGTTCCTACAATGAGCAGTTCTTC. Amino acid sequence: CASSIPWASGSYNEQFF. Based on the CDR3 plus reference TRBV28 and TRBJ2-1, the full variable domain is DVKVTQSSRYLVKRTGEKVFLECVQDMDHENMFWYRQDPGLGLRLIYFSYDVKMKEKGDIPEGYSVSREKKERFSLILESASTNQTSMYLCASSIPWASGSYNEQFFGPGTRLTVL.

V and J are TRBV20-1 and TRBJ2-5; either TRBD1 or TRBD2 may supply D (5 bases each). CDR1 DFQATT and CDR2 SNEGSKA come from the germline V gene (reference sequence). Trimming shortened V by 3 bases and J by 0 bases, and 17 bases separated the two germline ends. The CDR3 is 16 residues long. As DNA, the CDR3 is TGCAGTGCTAGCCCACTGCGCTGGGGGTACCAAGAGACCCAGTACTTC. As protein: CSASPLRWGYQETQYF.

The chain joins TRBV20-1 to TRBJ1-5; D remains ambiguous. Germline V gives CDR1 DFQATT, CDR2 SNEGSKA (reference sequence). The CDR3 runs 16 residues. V lost 0 bases to trimming and J lost 0 bases, with 12 bases between them. The CDR3 reads CSARDSSGYSNQPQHF. Written as DNA, the CDR3 is TGCAGTGCTAGAGATTCAAGCGGTTATAGCAATCAGCCCCAGCATTTT.

The chain couples TRBV18 to TRBJ1-1, with D unresolved. This CDR3 contains 14 residues. V lost 1 base and J lost 5, with 11 bases in between. Germline lookup yields CDR1 KGHSH and CDR2 LQKENI. Written as DNA, the CDR3 is TGTGCCAGCTCACCACTCGGTCGAGGGACTGAAGCTTTCTTT. Its protein is CASSPLGRGTEAFF.

The chain combines TRBV14 with TRBJ1-2; a possible D gene is TRBD1 (5 bases). This CDR3 has 13 residues. Trimming left V 1 base short and J 4 bases short, with 7 bases between. Germline V gives CDR1 SGHDN, CDR2 FVKESK. The CDR3 loop reads CASSQGQFYGYTF. In DNA, the CDR3 is TGTGCCAGCAGCCAAGGACAGTTCTATGGCTACACCTTC.

The rearrangement uses TRBV6-1 and TRBJ1-5; TRBD1 matches 7 bases. The CDR3 runs to 14 residues. Germline V gene lookup returns CDR1 MNHNS and CDR2 SASEGT. The ends lost 6 bases at V and 2 bases at J; junction bases unmatched: 4. The CDR3 nucleotides are TGTGCCAGCAGGTTAACAGGGGGCAATCAGCCCCAGCATTTT. Translation gives CASRLTGGNQPQHF.

This clonotype was counted once. The V and J genes are TRBV20-1 and TRBJ2-5; 8 bases are a match to TRBD1. The CDR3 is 16 amino acids. The ends lost 5 bases at V and 0 bases at J; junction bases unmatched: 11. Germline CDR1 and CDR2: DFQATT and SNEGSKA (reference sequence). CDR3 bases: TGCAGTGCTTCCCCCGGAGGACAGGGCCACCAAGAGACCCAGTACTTC. Protein: CSASPGGQGHQETQYF.

This clonotype was seen once. V and J are TRBV7-2 and TRBJ2-5, with 8 bases that match TRBD2. This CDR3 region has 16 residues. The germline CDR1 and CDR2 sequences are SGHTA and FQGNSA. Trimming at V came to 3 bases and at J to 5 bases, leaving 11 bases not matched to a gene. CDR3 protein: CASSFAGTSSPETQYF. The CDR3 DNA reads TGTGCCAGCAGCTTTGCCGGGACTAGTTCTCCGGAGACCCAGTACTTC.

V is TRBV24-1 and J is TRBJ2-5; a weak D match, TRBD2 (6 bases). This CDR3 contains 15 residues. Germline-derived CDR1 and CDR2 are KGHDR and SFDVKD. Trimming took off 1 base at V and 4 bases at J, with 12 bases between the two ends. CDR3 sequence: CATSDFRDSGETQYF. In nucleotides, the CDR3 is TGTGCCACCAGTGATTTCCGGGACTCGGGAGAGACCCAGTACTTC.

In its sample, this clonotype was seen once. This chain joins TRBV7-2 and TRBJ1-2; TRBD1 agrees at 9 bases. J lost 6 bases, V lost 5 bases, and 10 bases had no gene match. This CDR3 comprises 15 residues. Looked up from germline, CDR1 is SGHTA and CDR2 is FQGNSA. The CDR3 spells CASSPDRGRYDGYTF. CDR3 coding DNA: TGTGCCAGCAGCCCGGACAGGGGCCGATACGATGGCTACACCTTC.

This clonotype was counted a few times. This chain joins TRBV27 and TRBJ1-5; unclear D gene. The V and J ends lost 4 bases and 5 bases respectively, with 15 bases between them. The germline V gene encodes CDR1 MNHEY and CDR2 SMNVEV (reference sequence). There are 15 residues in the CDR3. The CDR3 coding sequence is TGTGCCAGCAGTTATGGGCCTTGGAACGATCAGCCCCAGCATTTT. Its translation: CASSYGPWNDQPQHF.

The chain couples TRBV6-2 or TRBV6-3 to TRBJ1-5; 9 positions match TRBD1. Germline CDR1 is MNHEY and CDR2 is SVGEGT. Trimming removed 6 bases from V and 3 bases from J; junction bases left unmatched: 6. This CDR3 has 15 amino acids. CDR3 DNA: TGTGCCAGCAGGCTAGGGACAGGGTTCAATCAGCCCCAGCATTTT. This gives the protein CASRLGTGFNQPQHF.